The 5 T cell receptor beta chains given below trace back to one sample, sequenced in a study of molecular identifiers for immune sequencing clone quantification. Via MiXCR, TCRdb re-called the PCR reads, giving one row per CDR3 protein. The data show 90,000 or so distinct CDR3 sequences, with nearly 25% seen just once and approximately 0.78% held by the top ten. Sequenced: naive CD8+ T cells from blood, with Jurkat cell RNA spiked in. As to subset: FACS-sorted CD8+CD4-CCR7+CD45RA+ naive T cells. The receptors here all came from a human donor in good health. Some libraries in this study had Jurkat cell RNA spiked in.

This clonotype was seen more than once but under ten times. The chain joins TRBV12-3 or TRBV12-4 to TRBJ2-5; no clear D gene. The V and J ends lost 3 bases and 1 base respectively, with 15 bases between them. The CDR3 extends over 16 amino acids. The DNA of the CDR3 is TGTGCCAGCAGTTTTGGGGTGCGCAGCTCCCAAGAGACCCAGTACTTC. It specifies CASSFGVRSSQETQYF.

This clonotype has a handful of counts. V usage is TRBV4-3 and J usage is TRBJ2-1, with D possibly matching TRBD2 (6 bases). Per germline, CDR1 LGHNA and CDR2 YSLEER. The length of the CDR3 is 17 residues. Trimming cost V 0 bases and J 4 bases, with 16 bases left between them. The CDR3 protein is CASSQDWVAEIYNEQFF. For the CDR3, the DNA is TGCGCCAGCAGCCAAGATTGGGTAGCGGAGATTTACAATGAGCAGTTCTTC.

This clonotype was counted between two and nine times. Here the CDR3 reads CASSWGGLPSNTEAFF. CDR3 coding DNA: TGTGCCAGCAGCTGGGGGGGACTCCCTAGCAACACTGAAGCTTTCTTT. The V and J genes are TRBV5-4 and TRBJ1-1, with a tentative D call TRBD1 (5 bases). Germline V gene data show CDR1 as SGHNT and CDR2 as YYREEE (reference sequence). The CDR3 is 16 amino acids. Trimming stripped 3 bases from V and 2 bases from J, with 17 bases between.

This chain links TRBV7-9 with TRBJ2-5; D is uncertain. Germline values: CDR1 SEHNR, CDR2 FQNEAQ (reference sequence). CDR3 length: 14 amino acids. Trimming pared 5 bases from V and 4 bases from J, leaving 14 bases between. CDR3 sequence (DNA): TGTGCCAGCAGCGAGGCGTCATTTACAGAGACCCAGTACTTC. This sequence encodes CASSEASFTETQYF.

The chain carries TRBV25-1 and TRBJ2-3; D might be TRBD1 (6 bases). Trimming cost V 10 bases and J 3 bases, with 14 bases left between them. Germline lookup yields CDR1 MGHDK and CDR2 SYGVNS. The CDR3 spans 13 residues. The CDR3, as DNA: TGTGCCACCCACAGGGATTTTACAGATACGCAGTATTTT. Its protein product is CATHRDFTDTQYF.